This T cell receptor beta chain comes out of a study of memory CD4+ T cells and cytomegalovirus serostatus. Study results and caveats: Of roughly 180 reported CMV TCRbeta sequences, about 67 were found in memory CD4+ repertoires.

The sort gate was single viable CD3+CD4+CD8-CD45RO+ cells for memory CD4+ T cells. After thawing, CD4+ T cells were positively selected. In the study's own analysis: Out-of-frame sequences were removed, leaving 2,204,828 distinct TCRbeta sequences. The repertoire was sequenced with immunoSEQ multiplex PCR; TCRdb's copy has only in-frame clones and lacks some. That table gives V, J and clone size, and the DNA gave D and trimming. The table includes around 40,000 clones, roughly 78% detected once. Germline lookup yields CDR1 ENHRY and CDR2 SYGVKD. J lost 0 bases, V lost 4 bases, and 1 base had no gene match. The CDR3 contains 15 residues. Concerning this clone: No antigen is known for it.

The sequence derives from an adult in good health and CMV-seronegative. Material for sequencing was memory CD4+ T cells from blood. V gene TRBV10-3 combines with J gene TRBJ2-4; 9 bases map to TRBD1. The chain's CDR3 is CAISAGQGAKNIQYF. CDR3 nucleotide sequence: TGTGCCATCAGTGCGGGACAGGGAGCCAAAAACATTCAGTACTTC.